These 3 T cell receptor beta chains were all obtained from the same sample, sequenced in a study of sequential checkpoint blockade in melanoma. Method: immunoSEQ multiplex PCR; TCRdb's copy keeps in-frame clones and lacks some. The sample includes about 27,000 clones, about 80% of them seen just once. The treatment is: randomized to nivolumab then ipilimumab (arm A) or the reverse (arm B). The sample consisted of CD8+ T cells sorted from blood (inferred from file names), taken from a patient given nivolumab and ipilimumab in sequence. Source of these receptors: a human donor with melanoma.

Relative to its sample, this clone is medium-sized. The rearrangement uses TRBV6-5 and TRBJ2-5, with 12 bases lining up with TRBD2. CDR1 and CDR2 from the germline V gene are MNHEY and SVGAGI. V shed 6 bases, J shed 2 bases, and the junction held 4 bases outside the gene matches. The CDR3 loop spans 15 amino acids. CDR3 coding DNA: TGTGCCAGCAGCCTCGGACTAGCGGGGCAAGAGACCCAGTACTTC. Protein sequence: CASSLGLAGQETQYF.

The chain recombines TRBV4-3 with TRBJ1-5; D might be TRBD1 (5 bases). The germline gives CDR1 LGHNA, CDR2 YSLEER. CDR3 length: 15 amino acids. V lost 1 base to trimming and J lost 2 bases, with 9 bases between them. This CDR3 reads CASSQGTRGNQPQHF. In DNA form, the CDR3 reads TGCGCCAGCAGCCAAGGGACAAGAGGCAATCAGCCCCAGCATTTT.

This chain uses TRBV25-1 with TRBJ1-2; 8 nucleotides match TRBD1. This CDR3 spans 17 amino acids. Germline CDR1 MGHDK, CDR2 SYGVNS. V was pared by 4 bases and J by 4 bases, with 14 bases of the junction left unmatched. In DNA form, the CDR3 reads TGTGCCAGCAGTGGGACCGGGGCCAGGGGGCCGGTCTATGGCTACACCTTC. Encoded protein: CASSGTGARGPVYGYTF.